A selection of T cell receptor beta chains follows, all from one sample in a study of regulatory T cells in long-lasting Graves disease. TCRdb reprocessed the multiplex PCR reads via MiXCR and lists one record per CDR3 protein. The sample carries approximately 560,000 distinct CDR3 sequences, about 16% recorded once. This sample also belongs to another study, concerning T cells in Graves' hyperthyroidism and ophthalmopathy.

Material: peripheral blood mononuclear cells (PBMCs), obtained at new diagnosis, from a patient treated with antithyroid drugs. The origin of the receptors is a man aged 18-30 years with Graves disease. Each CDR3 is given with its conserved first and last residue. Fields, in order: clone size, D gene, J gene, V gene, CDR3 protein, CDR3 DNA. D genes are given only for firm matches. Only some rows state a clone size, as once, few, many or a class for expanded clones.

NA | TRBD1 | TRBJ1-1 | TRBV9 | CASRGQGSTEAFF | TGTGCCAGCAGGGGACAGGGAAGTACTGAAGCTTTCTTT
many | NA | TRBJ1-1 | TRBV11-2 | CASSLEAVVNTEAFF | TGTGCCAGCAGCTTAGAAGCGGTAGTAAACACTGAAGCTTTCTTT
many | NA | TRBJ1-1 | TRBV6-1 | CASTLIALNTEAFF | TGTGCCAGCACCCTAATCGCTTTGAACACTGAAGCTTTCTTT
once | NA | TRBJ1-5 | TRBV27 | CASSPMVTSNQPQHF | TGTGCCAGCAGCCCGATGGTCACTAGCAATCAGCCCCAGCATTTT
few | NA | TRBJ2-5 | TRBV18 | CASSPPGGPVGETQYF | TGTGCCAGCTCACCACCGGGGGGTCCGGTTGGGGAGACCCAGTACTTC
NA | NA | TRBJ2-2 | TRBV20-1 | CSAPLAEYANTGELFF | TGCAGTGCCCCCCTTGCGGAATACGCGAACACCGGGGAGCTGTTTTTT
NA | NA | TRBJ1-5 | TRBV2 | CASSVVPPQHF | TGTGCCAGCTCCGTGGTCCCGCCCCAGCATTTT
NA | TRBD2 | TRBJ2-1 | TRBV6-1 | CASSEARWGTSGSSYNEQFF | TGTGCCAGCAGTGAAGCGCGATGGGGCACTAGCGGGAGCTCCTACAATGAGCAGTTCTTC
few | NA | TRBJ1-2 | TRBV6-2/TRBV6-3 | CASSFPDGYTF | TGTGCCAGCAGTTTTCCGGATGGCTACACCTTC
many | TRBD1 | TRBJ1-1 | TRBV27 | CASSSRQGTNTEAFF | TGTGCCAGCAGTTCAAGACAGGGGACGAACACTGAAGCTTTCTTT
many | NA | TRBJ1-2 | TRBV27 | CASSLDGNYGYTF | TGTGCCAGCAGCCTCGACGGCAACTATGGCTACACCTTC
many | NA | TRBJ2-3 | TRBV3-1 | CASSQWSGTASTDTQYF | TGTGCCAGCAGCCAATGGTCCGGGACTGCTAGCACAGATACGCAGTATTTT
NA | NA | TRBJ1-3 | TRBV6-2/TRBV6-3 | CASTSPTGIRNTIYF | TGTGCCAGCACTTCACCCACAGGGATCCGAAACACCATATATTTT
many | NA | TRBJ2-3 | TRBV6-2/TRBV6-3 | CASSYWPRGTDTQYF | TGTGCCAGCAGTTACTGGCCTCGTGGCACAGATACGCAGTATTTT
many | NA | TRBJ2-5 | TRBV20-1 | CSARGGLRETQYF | TGCAGTGCTAGAGGAGGGTTGCGGGAGACCCAGTACTTC
many | TRBD1 | TRBJ2-7 | TRBV29-1 | CSVYPKPGTGEFEQYF | TGCAGCGTCTACCCAAAACCCGGGACAGGGGAATTCGAGCAGTACTTC
many | TRBD2 | TRBJ2-1 | TRBV2 | CASMTGTISYNEQFF | TGTGCCAGCATGACCGGGACTATCTCCTACAATGAGCAGTTCTTC
NA | TRBD2 | TRBJ2-3 | TRBV12-3/TRBV12-4 | CASRPTSGRGGTNTQYF | TGTGCCAGCAGGCCGACTAGCGGGAGGGGTGGCACTAATACGCAGTATTTT
NA | TRBD1 | TRBJ1-5 | TRBV15 | CATSKMGQGARQPQHF | TGTGCCACCAGCAAAATGGGGCAGGGGGCCAGGCAGCCCCAGCATTTT
NA | NA | TRBJ1-6 | TRBV6-1 | CASSRGRTLEPLHF | TGTGCCAGCAGTCGAGGTAGAACCCTTGAACCCCTCCACTTT
many | NA | TRBJ2-7 | TRBV5-4 | CASSPGTPTREQYF | TGTGCCAGCAGCCCGGGGACACCTACACGGGAGCAGTACTTC
many | TRBD2 | TRBJ2-7 | TRBV6-1 | CASSQAGGSSYEQYF | TGTGCCAGCTCCCAGGCGGGAGGCAGCTCCTACGAGCAGTACTTC
NA | TRBD1 | TRBJ2-7 | TRBV6-1 | CASKLGTGTYEQYF | TGTGCCAGCAAACTCGGGACAGGGACCTACGAGCAGTACTTC
few | TRBD1 | TRBJ2-5 | TRBV7-6 | CASSRPGQAETQYF | TGTGCCAGCAGCCGGCCGGGACAGGCAGAGACCCAGTACTTC
few | NA | TRBJ2-7 | TRBV6-1 | CASTLKGSEQYF | TGTGCCAGCACTCTGAAGGGGTCCGAGCAGTACTTC